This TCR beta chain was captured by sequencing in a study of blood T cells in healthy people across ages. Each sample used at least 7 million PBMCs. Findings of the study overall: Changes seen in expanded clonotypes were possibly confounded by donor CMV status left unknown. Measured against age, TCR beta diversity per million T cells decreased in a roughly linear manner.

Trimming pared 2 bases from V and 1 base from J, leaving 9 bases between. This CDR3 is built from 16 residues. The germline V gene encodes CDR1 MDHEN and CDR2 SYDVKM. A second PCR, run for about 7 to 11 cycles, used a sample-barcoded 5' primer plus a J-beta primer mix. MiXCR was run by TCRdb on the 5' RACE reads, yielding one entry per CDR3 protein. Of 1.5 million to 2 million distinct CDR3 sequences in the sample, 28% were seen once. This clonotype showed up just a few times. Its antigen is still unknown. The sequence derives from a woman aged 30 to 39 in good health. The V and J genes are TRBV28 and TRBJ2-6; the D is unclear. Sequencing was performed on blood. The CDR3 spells CASSLMAESGANVLTF. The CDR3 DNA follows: TGTGCCAGCAGTTTAATGGCAGAGTCTGGGGCCAACGTCCTGACTTTC.